The source of this T cell receptor (beta chain) is a study of cytomegalovirus exposure and HLA in healthy donors. Findings and caveats of the study: The later analysis indicated that the majority of CMV-associated TCR beta chains appeared HLA-restricted.

This clone came up a few times. Its antigen is currently unknown. The PCR made use of 60 Vbeta and 13 Jbeta primers. The table came from immunoSEQ multiplex PCR; TCRdb's copy has only in-frame clones and leaves some out. The sample has 210,000 or so clones, roughly 83% seen once. This TCR derives from a girl aged 10-17 years in good health and CMV-seronegative. Sequencing used PBMCs.

As DNA, the CDR3 is TGTGCCAGCAGTTCGACAGGCCGCTATGGCTACACCTTC. This codes for CASSSTGRYGYTF. The chain joins TRBV28 to TRBJ1-2; perhaps TRBD1 as D (6 bases). The germline CDR1 and CDR2 sequences are MDHEN and SYDVKM. V lost 4 bases and J lost 4, with 10 bases in between. The CDR3 length is 13 residues.